These 9 T cell receptor beta chains originate from one sample sequenced in a study of T cell repertoires in cytomegalovirus infection (dated by TCRdb to the late 2010s). Sequenced on an Illumina HiSeq 1500. TCRdb reprocessing: public reads trimmed at Q25 with fastp, clones called with MiXCR, in-frame beta chains kept. Identical CDR3 proteins give one entry, which carries the most common genes and DNA. The sample table records about 190,000 distinct CDR3 sequences; about a tenth of these occur just once. Of the sample, roughly 5.1% falls within the top ten clones. Material for sequencing was PBMCs. The source is a human donor in good health (CMV status not recorded). Some clones in this sample may be carry-over from other donors' samples.

This clonotype has a handful of counts. This chain connects TRBV28 to TRBJ2-1; D is uncertain. The CDR3 has 13 amino acids. Trimming removed 6 bases from V and 6 bases from J, with 12 bases in between. Germline V gives CDR1 MDHEN, CDR2 SYDVKM. CDR3 sequence (DNA): TGTGCCAGCAGCGTTGAGGTTTCCAATGAGCAGTTCTTC. Translation gives CASSVEVSNEQFF.

The chain has TRBV3-1 and TRBJ1-2, with 9 bases matching TRBD1. Germline lookup yields CDR1 LGHDT and CDR2 YNNKEL (reference sequence). The CDR3 runs 14 residues. V was clipped by 2 bases and J by 6 bases; unmatched bases: 4. The CDR3: CASSQRGTGNGYTF. The CDR3 DNA follows: TGTGCCAGCAGCCAACGAGGGACAGGGAATGGCTACACCTTC.

This clonotype was observed at least ten times. The chain has TRBV5-6 and TRBJ1-5, with TRBD1 matching over 10 bases. The CDR3 is made up of 16 amino acids. In germline, CDR1 is SGHDT, CDR2 YYEEEE. The J segment lost 2 bases and the V segment lost 2 bases, leaving 4 bases of the junction unmatched. The CDR3 loop reads CASSFTGTGGNQPQHF. The DNA of the CDR3 is TGTGCCAGCAGCTTTACCGGGACAGGGGGCAATCAGCCCCAGCATTTT.

The table lists this clonotype with a few counts. V and J are TRBV20-1 and TRBJ2-5, with D maybe TRBD1 (5 bases). The CDR3 runs to 17 residues. Germline-derived CDR1 and CDR2 are DFQATT and SNEGSKA (reference sequence). V gave up 6 bases and J gave up 5 bases, with 28 bases separating them. The CDR3 nucleotides read TGCAGTGCCATAACCCTAGGGGCCTCAGCTTTTACGGAGACCCAGTACTTC. Protein sequence: CSAITLGASAFTETQYF.

This clonotype was observed many times. V and J are TRBV19 and TRBJ2-7; 8 positions match TRBD1. V shed 2 bases and J 1 base; nucleotides not matched to a gene: 7. The CDR3 runs to 16 residues. Germline assignment: CDR1 LNHDA and CDR2 SQIVND (reference sequence). CDR3 amino acids: CASSISETGESYEQYF. CDR3 in DNA: TGTGCCAGTAGTATATCCGAGACAGGGGAATCCTACGAGCAGTACTTC.

This clonotype was picked up a small number of times. The chain carries TRBV28 and TRBJ2-1; TRBD2 might be the D (6 bases). The CDR3 sequence is 12 residues long. Germline assignment: CDR1 MDHEN and CDR2 SYDVKM. The CDR3 DNA sequence: TGTGCGGGCGGGGAAAGCTACAATGAGCAGTTCTTC. It encodes CAGGESYNEQFF.

In its sample, this clonotype was seen many times. The chain joins TRBV27 to TRBJ2-1; D perhaps matches TRBD1 (6 bases). Germline V CDR1 and CDR2: MNHEY, SMNVEV (reference sequence). Trimming left V 9 bases short and J 4 bases short, with 7 bases between. The CDR3 is made up of 11 amino acids. CDR3 protein: CASRGYNEQFF. Written as DNA, the CDR3 is TGTGCCAGTAGGGGGTACAATGAGCAGTTCTTC.

Many counts were recorded for this clonotype. The V call is TRBV7-2, the J call TRBJ1-1, with D possibly being TRBD1 (6 bases). Per germline, CDR1 SGHTA and CDR2 FQGNSA. The CDR3 contains 14 residues. Trimming cost V 4 bases and J 1 base, with 10 bases left between them. The CDR3 is CASSWGRPNTEAFF. CDR3 nucleotide sequence: TGTGCCAGCAGCTGGGGGCGTCCGAACACTGAAGCTTTCTTT.

This clonotype was observed many times. This chain joins TRBV15 and TRBJ2-1; the D is unclear. This CDR3 spans 16 amino acids. V was cut by 5 bases and J by 0 bases, with 14 bases left in between. Germline CDR1 and CDR2: LNHNV and YYDKDF (reference sequence). CDR3 nucleotide sequence: TGTGCCACCAGCGGCCTCTTGGGTAGCTCCTACAATGAGCAGTTCTTC. It encodes CATSGLLGSSYNEQFF.